This T cell receptor beta chain was identified in a study of radiation and T cells in renal cell carcinoma. Background on the study: Nephrectomy followed 15 Gy stereotactic body radiation by 4 weeks. Study-level results: Pretreatment tumor biopsies were lacking, so baseline clonotypes are unknown.

For this clone: Its antigen remains unknown.

The repertoire was sequenced with immunoSEQ multiplex PCR; TCRdb's copy has only in-frame clones and lacks some. Here the sample spans 110,000 to 150,000 clones, roughly 85% being singletons. Trimming pared 7 bases from V and 4 bases from J, leaving 7 bases between. CDR1 is SNHLY and CDR2 is FYNNEI in the germline V gene. The length of the CDR3 is 11 residues. Time point indicated: baseline pretreatment blood. Sample treatment: 15 Gy SBRT to primary tumor, nephrectomy 4 weeks later. Blood was sampled at baseline, 2 weeks and 4 weeks after SBRT. This renal cell carcinoma was of the clear cell type. Specimen: blood, collected from a patient whose treatment included radiotherapy and nephrectomy. The sequence was obtained from a woman aged 45-65 years with renal cell carcinoma. The chain recombines TRBV2 with TRBJ2-5; a possible D gene is TRBD1 (6 bases). CDR3 amino acids: CASNRVETQYF. The DNA for the CDR3 is TGTGCCAGCAACAGGGTAGAGACCCAGTACTTC.